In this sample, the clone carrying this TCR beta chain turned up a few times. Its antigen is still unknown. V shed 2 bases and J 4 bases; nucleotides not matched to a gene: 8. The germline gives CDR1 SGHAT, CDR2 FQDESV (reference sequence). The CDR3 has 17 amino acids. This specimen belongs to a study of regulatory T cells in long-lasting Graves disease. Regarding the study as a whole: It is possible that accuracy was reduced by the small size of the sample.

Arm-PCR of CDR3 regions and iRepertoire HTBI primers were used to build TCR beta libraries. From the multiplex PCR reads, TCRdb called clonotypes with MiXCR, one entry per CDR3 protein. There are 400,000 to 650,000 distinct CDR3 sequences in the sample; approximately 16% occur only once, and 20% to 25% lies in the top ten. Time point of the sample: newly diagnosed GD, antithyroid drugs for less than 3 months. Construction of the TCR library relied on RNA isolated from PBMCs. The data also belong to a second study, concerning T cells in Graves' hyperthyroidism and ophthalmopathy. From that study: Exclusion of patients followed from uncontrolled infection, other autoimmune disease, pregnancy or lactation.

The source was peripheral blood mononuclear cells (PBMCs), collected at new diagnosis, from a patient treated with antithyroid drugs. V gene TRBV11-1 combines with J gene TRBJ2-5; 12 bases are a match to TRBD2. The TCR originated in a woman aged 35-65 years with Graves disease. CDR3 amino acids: CASSLTRTSGALETQYF. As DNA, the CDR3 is TGTGCCAGCAGCTTAACCCGGACTAGCGGGGCCCTAGAGACCCAGTACTTC.